Detailed here is one TCR beta chain. Its antigen is still unknown. These data originate in a study of T cells after posttransplantation cyclophosphamide. Controls had myeloablative marrow grafts with methotrexate and calcineurin inhibitor, sampled at 1 year. CDR1 is LNHDA, CDR2 SQIVND, per germline (reference sequence). The CDR3 sequence is 13 residues long. The trim removed 6 bases at V and 15 bases at J, leaving 13 bases unmatched. General study findings and limits: Skin or GI-infiltrating T cells shared few TRB sequences with blood.

This table comes from immunoSEQ multiplex PCR, and its TCRdb copy is limited to in-frame clones, with some not included. The table shows around 17,000 clones, with 85% occurring only once. The sequence came from a female patient aged 18 to 35 who received an allogeneic stem cell transplant from an unrelated donor, was CMV-positive, and had acute and chronic GVHD. Some T cells here may be from the graft donor. The source was PBMCs, collected after allogeneic stem cell transplant with calcineurin inhibitor and methotrexate. The rearrangement joins TRBV19 to TRBJ2-1; 8 positions agree with TRBD2. The CDR3 sequence is CASSNGAGTRRFF. The CDR3 DNA reads TGTGCCAGTAGCAATGGGGCCGGGACTAGACGGTTCTTC.